Sequencing of this T cell receptor (beta chain) was carried out in a study of T cell clones after liver transplantation. Study details: Timepoints were pre-transplant, pre-withdrawal, and after withdrawal was completed or failed.

The CDR3 has 14 residues. Trimming left V 3 bases short and J 1 base short, with 9 bases between. The germline CDR1 and CDR2 sequences are SNHLY and FYNNEI. Libraries were prepared by immunoSEQ multiplex PCR; TCRdb keeps only in-frame clonotypes and omits some of them. This table holds around 78,000 clones, less than 90% found once. The chain carries TRBV2 and TRBJ1-2; D ambiguous. This specimen was CD4+ T cells from blood, taken at the 22-month timepoint. The clonotype comes from a human patient who received a liver transplant. The graft donor may account for some of the T cells. In DNA, the CDR3 is TGTGCCAGCAGTGACCCCGGCAGTAACTATGGCTACACCTTC. Its translation is CASSDPGSNYGYTF. Combining the CDR3 with reference TRBV2 and TRBJ1-2 gives the whole variable domain EPEVTQTPSHQVTQMGQEVILRCVPISNHLYFYWYRQILGQKVEFLVSFYNNEISEKSEIFDDQFSVERPDGSNFTLKIRSTKLEDSAMYFCASSDPGSNYGYTFGSGTRLTVV.